One sample yielded the 29 T cell receptor beta chains listed below, sequenced in a study of CD8+ T cells in alopecia areata. This sample's treatment: oral pan-JAK inhibitor, 5-10 mg twice daily. TCR sequencing used cDNA made by reverse transcription of extracted RNA. Here immunoSEQ multiplex PCR was the method, and the copy in TCRdb shows in-frame clones only, minus some. The sample carries about 210,000 clones, under 60% recorded once. The sequencing used CD4+ T cells sorted from blood, collected at week 4, from a patient treated with tofacitinib. These receptors all come from a human donor with alopecia areata.

V and J are TRBV7-2 and TRBJ2-7; unclear D gene. The V gene's germline CDR1 is SGHTA and CDR2 FQGNSA. This CDR3 is built from 15 residues. Trimming removed 0 bases at V and 0 bases at J, with 9 bases between. This CDR3 reads CASSLAPGTSYEQYF. The CDR3 nucleotides read TGTGCCAGCAGCTTAGCCCCTGGCACCTCCTACGAGCAGTACTTC. Complete variable domain (other parts from reference TRBV7-2 and TRBJ2-7): GAGVSQSPSNKVTEKGKDVELRCDPISGHTALYWYRQSLGQGLEFLIYFQGNSAPDKSGLPSDRFSAERTGGSVSTLTIQRTQQEDSAVYLCASSLAPGTSYEQYFGPGTRLTVT.

CDR3 region: CAWNNADTQYF. The CDR3 bases are TGTGCCTGGAACAACGCAGATACGCAGTATTTT. The chain joins TRBV30 to TRBJ2-3; D is uncertain. Per germline, CDR1 GTSNPN and CDR2 SVGIG (reference sequence). Trimming pared 4 bases from V and 4 bases from J, leaving 6 bases between. This CDR3 region has 11 residues.

The rearrangement links TRBV6-5 to TRBJ1-5; weak D call: TRBD1 (5 bases). Trimming cost V 7 bases and J 7 bases, with 14 bases left between them. The CDR3 has 13 residues. Germline V gene data show CDR1 as MNHEY and CDR2 as SVGAGI. The CDR3 DNA reads TGTGCCAGCACGCGGGGGATCGGCCAGCCCCAGCATTTT. Encoded protein: CASTRGIGQPQHF.

The chain couples TRBV28 to TRBJ1-1; D call uncertain. The germline gives CDR1 MDHEN, CDR2 SYDVKM. The length of the CDR3 is 14 residues. Trimming shortened V by 3 bases and J by 5 bases, and 13 bases separated the two germline ends. CDR3 loop: CASSFVRDKTEAFF. The CDR3 nucleotides are TGTGCCAGCAGTTTCGTCCGGGATAAGACTGAAGCTTTCTTT.

As for this clone: The same CDR3 is also encoded by other DNA sequences in this sample. The rearrangement uses TRBV2 and TRBJ1-2, with D uncertain. This CDR3 has 11 residues. Germline CDR1 SNHLY, CDR2 FYNNEI. V was trimmed by 3 bases and J by 8 bases, leaving 7 bases between them. The CDR3 here is CASSETGGYTF. For the CDR3, the DNA is TGTGCCAGCAGTGAGACCGGCGGCTACACCTTC.

This chain uses TRBV5-5 with TRBJ2-5; D is undetermined. Germline V gene lookup returns CDR1 SGHKS and CDR2 YYEKEE (reference sequence). V lost 3 bases and J lost 2, with 5 bases in between. The CDR3 loop spans 12 amino acids. CDR3: CASSSQQETQYF. CDR3 bases: TGTGCCAGCAGCTCACAGCAAGAGACCCAGTACTTC.

The V and J genes are TRBV28 and TRBJ2-7; D remains ambiguous. Deletions cut 5 bases from V and 7 bases from J, with 9 bases between. The CDR3 spans 11 residues. The germline CDR1 and CDR2 sequences are MDHEN and SYDVKM. DNA of the CDR3: TGTGCCAGCAGTCCCCTAGATGAGCAGTACTTC. It yields the protein CASSPLDEQYF.

The chain is built from TRBV4-3 and TRBJ2-3; D is uncertain. Between the trimmed V and J ends, which lost 0 bases and 2 bases, there was a span of 9 bases. The germline V gene encodes CDR1 LGHNA and CDR2 YSLEER. The CDR3 extends over 15 amino acids. In DNA form, the CDR3 reads TGCGCCAGCAGCCAAGAGGGCTCTATCACAGATACGCAGTATTTT. Its protein is CASSQEGSITDTQYF.

The gene calls are TRBV30 and TRBJ2-6; D is undetermined. The CDR3 runs to 13 residues. Germline V CDR1 and CDR2: GTSNPN, SVGIG (reference sequence). The V end lost 8 bases, the J end lost 1 base, and 9 bases lay between the germline ends. This CDR3 is CAHSGSGANVLTF. The CDR3, as DNA: TGTGCCCACTCAGGATCTGGGGCCAACGTCCTGACTTTC.

V is TRBV7-2 and J is TRBJ2-6; 7 bases are shared with TRBD1. Trimming removed 4 bases from V and 2 bases from J; junction bases left unmatched: 2. The CDR3 spans 15 residues. The germline V gene encodes CDR1 SGHTA and CDR2 FQGNSA. DNA of the CDR3: TGTGCCAGCAGCTCTACAGGGGCTGGGGCCAACGTCCTGACTTTC. Translated: CASSSTGAGANVLTF. The full variable domain, completed using reference TRBV7-2 and TRBJ2-6, is GAGVSQSPSNKVTEKGKDVELRCDPISGHTALYWYRQSLGQGLEFLIYFQGNSAPDKSGLPSDRFSAERTGGSVSTLTIQRTQQEDSAVYLCASSSTGAGANVLTFGAGSRLTVL.

The chain links TRBV7-2 to TRBJ1-1; tentative D call: TRBD1 (6 bases). V was clipped by 4 bases and J by 4 bases, with 16 bases between them. Germline CDR1 and CDR2: SGHTA and FQGNSA. The CDR3 spans 15 residues. This chain's CDR3 is CASSSVNRVGTEAFF. CDR3 coding DNA: TGTGCCAGCAGCTCGGTTAACAGGGTTGGCACTGAAGCTTTCTTT.

This clone has a single count. The chain uses TRBV29-1 and TRBJ1-2; no definite D call. V was pared by 7 bases and J by 3 bases, with 18 bases between. CDR1 and CDR2 from the germline V gene are SQVTM and ANQGSEA. The CDR3 totals 14 residues. In DNA, the CDR3 is TGCAGCGCGACCACTACGACCCTGCACTATGGCTACACCTTC. This gives the protein CSATTTTLHYGYTF.

This clone showed up just a few times. V usage is TRBV7-2 and J usage is TRBJ2-1, with D possibly matching TRBD1 (5 bases). This CDR3 is 15 amino acids long. Germline V gene data show CDR1 as SGHTA and CDR2 as FQGNSA. V was clipped by 0 bases and J by 4 bases, with 10 bases between them. The CDR3 DNA reads TGTGCCAGCAGCTTAGCGGTTTACAGGTACAATGAGCAGTTCTTC. This sequence encodes CASSLAVYRYNEQFF.

V is TRBV29-1 and J is TRBJ1-4, with 11 bases fitting TRBD1. The CDR3 is 14 residues long. The V segment lost 4 bases and the J segment 4 bases; nucleotides outside the gene matches: 2. CDR1 and CDR2 from the germline V gene are SQVTM and ANQGSEA. Here the CDR3 DNA reads TGCAGCGTTGCGGGACAGGGGGTTAATGAAAAACTGTTTTTT. This codes for CSVAGQGVNEKLFF.

The chain uses TRBV9 and TRBJ1-2; unclear D gene. The CDR3 totals 15 residues. Germline V gene data show CDR1 as SGDLS and CDR2 as YYNGEE. The ends were cut back, 4 bases at V and 4 bases at J, with 17 bases in the middle. The CDR3 here is CASSPLTSLAYGYTF. The DNA for the CDR3 is TGTGCCAGCAGCCCACTCACCAGTTTGGCCTATGGCTACACCTTC.

This clone was observed many times. The V call is TRBV9, the J call TRBJ2-1, with D maybe TRBD1 (5 bases). This CDR3 is 15 amino acids long. CDR1 SGDLS and CDR2 YYNGEE come from the germline V gene. V was shortened by 0 bases and J by 6 bases, with 13 bases between the two germline ends. CDR3 protein: CASSVAGMFGNEQFF. The CDR3 DNA follows: TGTGCCAGCAGCGTAGCAGGGATGTTTGGCAATGAGCAGTTCTTC.

This clone was recorded once. V gene TRBV7-2 combines with J gene TRBJ2-1, with 8 bases matching TRBD1. Germline V lookup: CDR1 SGHTA, CDR2 FQGNSA. The CDR3 contains 12 residues. V lost 5 bases and J lost 9; bases outside the gene matches: 3. The CDR3 region is CASSPDRVEQFF. The CDR3 DNA sequence: TGTGCCAGCAGCCCGGACAGGGTTGAGCAGTTCTTC. The whole variable domain, remainder taken from reference TRBV7-2 and TRBJ2-1, is GAGVSQSPSNKVTEKGKDVELRCDPISGHTALYWYRQSLGQGLEFLIYFQGNSAPDKSGLPSDRFSAERTGGSVSTLTIQRTQQEDSAVYLCASSPDRVEQFFGPGTRLTVL.

This clone was seen once. The chain recombines TRBV13 with TRBJ1-6; D is ambiguous. Germline V gene lookup returns CDR1 PRHDT and CDR2 FYEKMQ (reference sequence). V lost 3 bases and J 7 bases, leaving 7 bases between the germline ends. CDR3 length: 13 amino acids. The CDR3 reads CASSLTENSPLHF. The CDR3 bases are TGTGCCAGCAGCTTGACCGAAAATTCACCCCTCCACTTT.

The chain couples TRBV4-3 to TRBJ2-1; TRBD1 matches at 8 bases. V shed 4 bases, J shed 15 bases, and the junction held 11 bases outside the gene matches. Germline-derived CDR1 and CDR2 are LGHNA and YSLEER. The CDR3 consists of 13 residues. This CDR3 is CASSPAGQGLRFF. The CDR3, as DNA: TGCGCCAGCAGCCCAGCCGGACAGGGCCTTAGGTTCTTC.

The V gene is TRBV18, the J gene TRBJ2-3, with no clear D. V was cut by 3 bases and J by 4 bases, with 5 bases left in between. Germline CDR1 KGHSH, CDR2 LQKENI. The CDR3 consists of 12 residues. CDR3 bases: TGTGCCAGCTCACCCTACTCAGATACGCAGTATTTT. Its protein product is CASSPYSDTQYF.

The chain employs TRBV19 and TRBJ1-1; 8 nucleotides match TRBD1. V was clipped by 8 bases and J by 11 bases; unmatched bases: 13. This CDR3 region has 13 residues. The germline gives CDR1 LNHDA, CDR2 SQIVND (reference sequence). CDR3 nucleotide sequence: TGTGCCAGTTGGGACAGGACGTTTTATTCGGCTTTCTTT. Its protein product is CASWDRTFYSAFF. Supplemented by reference TRBV19 and TRBJ1-1, the full variable domain reads DGGITQSPKYLFRKEGQNVTLSCEQNLNHDAMYWYRQDPGQGLRLIYYSQIVNDFQKGDIAEGYSVSREKKESFPLTVTSAQKNPTAFYLCASWDRTFYSAFFGQGTRLTVV.

The rearrangement links TRBV10-2 to TRBJ2-7; 7 bases line up with TRBD2. This CDR3 contains 11 residues. Germline assignment: CDR1 WSHSY and CDR2 SAAADI. The J segment lost 3 bases and the V segment lost 8 bases, leaving 1 base of the junction unmatched. The chain's CDR3 is CASGGGYEQYF. CDR3 in DNA: TGCGCCAGCGGGGGGGGCTACGAGCAGTACTTC.

The J gene is TRBJ1-4, the V gene TRBV29-1; no reliable D call. Trimming removed 2 bases from V and 3 bases from J, with 7 bases in between. The germline gives CDR1 SQVTM, CDR2 ANQGSEA. The CDR3 length is 13 residues. The CDR3 sequence: CSVERGPNEKLFF. The DNA for the CDR3 is TGCAGCGTTGAACGGGGTCCTAATGAAAAACTGTTTTTT.

The chain has TRBV2 and TRBJ2-1; 8 positions match TRBD2. Trimming took 5 bases from V and 0 from J; bases not matched to a gene: 6. CDR1 is SNHLY, CDR2 FYNNEI, per germline. This CDR3 contains 16 residues. The CDR3 nucleotides read TGTGCCAGCAGTCCCAGACTAGCGATCTCCTACAATGAGCAGTTCTTC. Its translation: CASSPRLAISYNEQFF.

This clone was seen a few times. The J gene is TRBJ1-1, the V gene TRBV28; D gene unclear. In germline, CDR1 is MDHEN, CDR2 SYDVKM. The length of the CDR3 is 13 residues. Deletions cut 7 bases from V and 0 bases from J, with 9 bases between. The CDR3 sequence: CASTTTLNTEAFF. CDR3 bases: TGTGCCAGCACGACAACTTTGAACACTGAAGCTTTCTTT.

V and J are TRBV7-9 and TRBJ1-1, with D possibly matching TRBD1 (5 bases). Trimming pared 4 bases from V and 8 bases from J, leaving 14 bases between. Germline assignment: CDR1 SEHNR and CDR2 FQNEAQ (reference sequence). The CDR3 has 13 residues. The CDR3 DNA sequence: TGTGCCAGCAGCTCCTTACGGGGACTAGAAGCTTTCTTT. Translating it yields CASSSLRGLEAFF.

Remarks on this clone: Other DNA sequences in this sample translate to the same CDR3. The genes are TRBV19 and TRBJ2-6; perhaps TRBD1 as D (6 bases). Trimming removed 5 bases at V and 7 bases at J, with 15 bases between. This CDR3 has 15 amino acids. Looked up from germline, CDR1 is LNHDA and CDR2 is SQIVND (reference sequence). The CDR3 DNA sequence: TGTGCCAGTAGTTCGGACAGCTTTGGAGCCAACGTCCTGACTTTC. Protein: CASSSDSFGANVLTF. Complete variable domain (other parts from reference TRBV19 and TRBJ2-6): DGGITQSPKYLFRKEGQNVTLSCEQNLNHDAMYWYRQDPGQGLRLIYYSQIVNDFQKGDIAEGYSVSREKKESFPLTVTSAQKNPTAFYLCASSSDSFGANVLTFGAGSRLTVL.

V usage is TRBV29-1 and J usage is TRBJ2-3; D ambiguous. This CDR3 region has 15 residues. Trimming took 3 bases from V and 2 from J, leaving 15 bases between them. CDR1 and CDR2 from the germline V gene are SQVTM and ANQGSEA. The CDR3 sequence is CSVDSVKTFTDTQYF. CDR3 nucleotides: TGCAGCGTTGATTCCGTGAAGACCTTCACAGATACGCAGTATTTT.

Points on this clone: One end of the junction varies from germline; a read error may be responsible. The chain is built from TRBV20-1 and TRBJ2-7; 8 bases line up with TRBD1. Germline-derived CDR1 and CDR2 are DFQATT and SNEGSKA (reference sequence). The CDR3 extends over 11 amino acids. CDR3 DNA: TGCAGTGCTAAAAGGAAATGGACAGGGAGCTTC. Its translation: CSAKRKWTGSF.